The 17 T cell receptor beta chains presented below share a single source sample, sequenced in a study of T cells in Graves' hyperthyroidism and ophthalmopathy (dated by TCRdb to between 2018 and 2020). The library was produced with multiplex PCR. Sequenced on an Illumina HiSeq 2000. The TCR beta CDR3 regions were amplified from RNA transcripts. For the first round of RT-PCR on the TCR CDR3, the HTBI primer set was used together with the Qiagen OneStep RT-PCR kit. TCRdb itself trimmed the public reads at Q25 with fastp, ran MiXCR and retained productive beta chains. Here each entry gathers all rows of one CDR3 protein and keeps the most common genes and DNA. The sample table shows around 300,000 distinct CDR3 sequences, and roughly an eighth are seen once. 7.9% of the sample is held by the ten biggest clonotypes. Sequencing was carried out using blood. The receptor set was obtained from a woman in her thirties or forties with Graves' hyperthyroidism.

As to this clonotype: This could be a read error, since a much larger clone is one nucleotide away. The CDR3 DNA is TGCAGCGTTGAAGGCGGCGGGGGCGGGAGGGCCTACGAGCAGTACTTC. Translated: CSVEGGGGGRAYEQYF. The chain employs TRBV29-1 and TRBJ2-7; 9 bases line up with TRBD2. V shed 1 base and J 2 bases; nucleotides not matched to a gene: 9. The CDR3 is 16 residues long. Germline V gene lookup returns CDR1 SQVTM and CDR2 ANQGSEA.

This clonotype has a handful of counts. The chain employs TRBV2 and TRBJ2-3, with D hard to call. The CDR3 loop spans 15 amino acids. V was pared by 6 bases and J by 0 bases, with 13 bases between. Germline assignment: CDR1 SNHLY and CDR2 FYNNEI. Here the CDR3 DNA reads TGTGCCAGCAGCGCCCCCCAGGTTAGCACAGATACGCAGTATTTT. Protein sequence: CASSAPQVSTDTQYF.

This clonotype has ten or more counts. The chain carries TRBV28 and TRBJ2-1, with D unclear. There are 10 residues in the CDR3. Per germline, CDR1 MDHEN and CDR2 SYDVKM. Trimming stripped 3 bases from V and 10 bases from J, with 4 bases between. The CDR3 sequence: CASSFREQFF. CDR3 nucleotide sequence: TGTGCCAGCAGTTTCAGGGAGCAGTTCTTC.

This clonotype was seen ten or more times. This chain joins TRBV28 and TRBJ1-5; 8 bases are shared with TRBD1. V lost 7 bases, J lost 6 bases, and 11 bases stayed unmatched. The CDR3 contains 15 residues. Germline values: CDR1 MDHEN, CDR2 SYDVKM. Written as DNA, the CDR3 is TGTGCCAGCAAAGGTCAACAGGGGGTAAGTCAGCCCCAGCATTTT. This sequence encodes CASKGQQGVSQPQHF.

The sample holds many counts of this clonotype. Compared with germline, one end of the junction differs, possibly owing to a read error. The chain has TRBV7-8 and TRBJ1-4; D is uncertain. CDR3 length: 14 residues. In germline, CDR1 is SGHVS, CDR2 FQNEAQ. The CDR3 DNA sequence: TGTGCCAGCACCTTATTTAGGACTAATGAAAAACTGTTTTTT. It encodes CASTLFRTNEKLFF.

This clonotype was seen ten or more times. The V call is TRBV28, the J call TRBJ1-5, with D perhaps TRBD1 (6 bases). The germline gives CDR1 MDHEN, CDR2 SYDVKM. V was trimmed by 8 bases and J by 1 base, leaving 18 bases between them. The CDR3 sequence is 16 residues long. The DNA of the CDR3 is TGTGCCAGCGAAAGGGGGTGGATGGACAGCAATCAGCCCCAGCATTTT. Its translation is CASERGWMDSNQPQHF.

This clonotype appeared many times. This rearrangement joins TRBV27 to TRBJ2-2; D perhaps matches TRBD2 (5 bases). Between the trimmed V and J ends, which lost 0 bases and 5 bases, there was a span of 10 bases. CDR1 is MNHEY, CDR2 SMNVEV, per germline (reference sequence). This CDR3 has 15 residues. Here the CDR3 reads CASSLSLGGTGELFF. The CDR3 nucleotides are TGTGCCAGCAGTTTATCGTTAGGAGGTACCGGGGAGCTGTTTTTT.

The chain employs TRBV19 and TRBJ1-1; 8 nucleotides agree with TRBD1. V was pared by 0 bases and J by 6 bases, with 15 bases of the junction left unmatched. The CDR3 is 18 amino acids. The germline V gene has CDR1 LNHDA and CDR2 SQIVND (reference sequence). The CDR3 sequence: CASSIDHMGAGGDPEAFF. The CDR3 region has the DNA TGTGCCAGTAGTATAGATCATATGGGGGCAGGGGGCGACCCTGAAGCTTTCTTT.

This clonotype was recorded at least ten times. The chain has TRBV7-9 and TRBJ1-4; D is ambiguous. Trimming took 4 bases from V and 5 from J, leaving 11 bases between them. In germline, CDR1 is SEHNR, CDR2 FQNEAQ (reference sequence). The CDR3 is 14 amino acids. This chain's CDR3 is CASSSRKWNEKLFF. CDR3 in DNA: TGTGCCAGCAGCTCCAGAAAATGGAATGAAAAACTGTTTTTT.

Details on this clonotype: An end of the junction differs from the germline gene, which may be a read error. The chain links TRBV2 to TRBJ2-1; TRBD1 might be the D (5 bases). The CDR3 runs to 11 residues. Germline CDR1 is SNHLY and CDR2 is FYNNEI. This chain's CDR3 is CASSQGLKQVF. Written as DNA, the CDR3 is TGTGCCAGCAGCCAGGGTCTGAAGCAAGTTTTC.

As for this clonotype: The conserved closing phenylalanine or tryptophan is absent in this CDR3, likely reflecting a read error. This chain joins TRBV2 and TRBJ2-3, with D hard to call. Between the trimmed V and J ends, which lost 5 bases and 4 bases, there was a span of 7 bases. The V gene's germline CDR1 is SNHLY and CDR2 FYNNEI. The CDR3 loop spans 12 amino acids. The CDR3 sequence is CASSLDADTQYL. The DNA for the CDR3 is TGTGCCAGCAGTTTAGACGCAGATACGCAGTATCTT.

Regarding this clonotype: This may be a read error, as it is one base from a much larger clone. This sequence joins TRBV25-1 and TRBJ2-6, with unresolved D. The V gene's germline CDR1 is MGHDK and CDR2 SYGVNS. The V and J ends lost 4 bases and 0 bases respectively, with 4 bases between them. The CDR3 extends over 14 amino acids. The CDR3 here is CASSGTSGANVLTF. The CDR3 nucleotides are TGTGCCAGCAGTGGTACCTCTGGGGCCAACGTCCTGACTTTC. Using reference TRBV25-1 and TRBJ2-6 for the parts outside the CDR3, the full variable domain is EADIYQTPRYLVIGTGKKITLECSQTMGHDKMYWYQQDPGMELHLIHYSYGVNSTEKGDLSSESTVSRIRTEHFPLTLESARPSHTSQYLCASSGTSGANVLTFGAGSRLTVL.

Many counts were recorded for this clonotype. The chain has TRBV18 and TRBJ2-3; D uncertain. V shed 0 bases and J shed 3 bases, with 7 bases lying between them. The CDR3 totals 14 residues. The germline V gene has CDR1 KGHSH and CDR2 LQKENI. CDR3 loop: CASSPPSRTDTQYF. CDR3 DNA sequence: TGTGCCAGCTCACCACCTTCCCGGACAGATACGCAGTATTTT. The full variable domain, with the rest looked up from reference TRBV18 and TRBJ2-3, is NAGVMQNPRHLVRRRGQEARLRCSPMKGHSHVYWYRQLPEEGLKFMVYLQKENIIDESGMPKERFSAEFPKEGPSILRIQQVVRGDSAAYFCASSPPSRTDTQYFGPGTRLTVL.

This clonotype was picked up many times. This sequence joins TRBV28 and TRBJ2-1; 12 nucleotides align to TRBD2. This CDR3 comprises 13 residues. Germline V gene lookup returns CDR1 MDHEN and CDR2 SYDVKM. J gave up 10 bases and V 6 bases, and 4 bases lay outside the gene matches. The CDR3 bases are TGTGCCAGCAGGACTGGACTAGCGGGAGAGCAGTTCTTC. Its translation is CASRTGLAGEQFF.

This chain uses TRBV2 with TRBJ2-3; D is ambiguous. V lost 6 bases, J lost 2 bases, and 12 bases lay in between. The germline V gene has CDR1 SNHLY and CDR2 FYNNEI. The CDR3 is 14 residues long. The DNA of the CDR3 is TGTGCCAGCAGCGAAAGACAAGCCACAGATACGCAGTATTTT. Protein sequence: CASSERQATDTQYF.

This clonotype was found a few times. The chain carries TRBV5-1 and TRBJ2-5, with D possibly matching TRBD2 (6 bases). The CDR3 spans 14 residues. V was cut by 4 bases and J by 5 bases, with 15 bases left in between. Germline V gene lookup returns CDR1 SGHRS and CDR2 YFSETQ. The CDR3 region is CASSPRTEGETQYF. CDR3 nucleotide sequence: TGCGCCAGCAGCCCGAGGACGGAGGGGGAGACCCAGTACTTC.

The gene calls are TRBV7-2 and TRBJ2-1; 10 nucleotides agree with TRBD2. Per the germline V gene, CDR1 is SGHTA and CDR2 is FQGNSA. The trim removed 3 bases at V and 5 bases at J, leaving 4 bases unmatched. This CDR3 has 15 residues. The CDR3 loop is CASSLRTSGDNEQFF. The CDR3 coding sequence is TGTGCCAGCAGCTTGCGGACTAGCGGCGACAATGAGCAGTTCTTC.